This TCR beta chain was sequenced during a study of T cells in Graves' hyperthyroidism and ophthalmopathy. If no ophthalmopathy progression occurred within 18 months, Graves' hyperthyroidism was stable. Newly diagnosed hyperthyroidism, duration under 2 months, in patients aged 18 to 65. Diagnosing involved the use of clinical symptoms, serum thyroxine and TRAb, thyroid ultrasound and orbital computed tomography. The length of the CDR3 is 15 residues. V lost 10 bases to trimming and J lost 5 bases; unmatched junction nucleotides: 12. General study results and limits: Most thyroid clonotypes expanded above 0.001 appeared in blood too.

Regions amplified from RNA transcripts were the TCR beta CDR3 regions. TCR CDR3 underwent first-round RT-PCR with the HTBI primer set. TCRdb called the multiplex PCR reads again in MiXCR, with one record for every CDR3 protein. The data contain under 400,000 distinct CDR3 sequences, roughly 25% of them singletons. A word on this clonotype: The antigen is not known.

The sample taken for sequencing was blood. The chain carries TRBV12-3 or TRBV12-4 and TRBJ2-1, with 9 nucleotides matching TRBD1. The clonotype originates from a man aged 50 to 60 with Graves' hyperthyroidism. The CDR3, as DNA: TGTGCCATTAGTCTTAAACAGGGGGCGAACAATGAGCAGTTCTTC. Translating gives CAISLKQGANNEQFF.